This TCR beta chain is from a study of cytomegalovirus exposure and HLA in healthy donors. Overall study: There were about 85 million unique TCRs (from HLA-typed donors) in an early data release. Study results and caveats: The study found most TCR sequences rare, yet found some public TCRs in many donors. Altogether, 164 TCR beta chains were recorded as cytomegalovirus-associated. In vitro data verified a few CMV-associated chains as specific for CMV antigens.

The CDR3 consists of 14 residues. Germline loops: CDR1 SGHVS, CDR2 FQNEAQ. The V end lost 5 bases, the J end lost 2 bases, and 12 bases lay between the germline ends. The PCR used 60 Vbeta and 13 Jbeta primers. Sequenced by immunoSEQ multiplex PCR; TCRdb stores in-frame clones only, minus some. There are over 150,000 clones in the sample; approximately 78% occur only once, and 8.5% lies in the top ten. This clone was recorded a few times. What it binds is unknown. This receptor was identified in a male donor in good health and CMV-seropositive. Sequencing was done on a sample of PBMCs. The chain employs TRBV7-8 and TRBJ2-5; perhaps TRBD1 as D (5 bases). CDR3 in DNA: TGTGCCAGCAGCCGTGTGACAGTGCAAGAGACCCAGTACTTC. Encoded protein: CASSRVTVQETQYF.